Below are 30 T cell receptor beta chains sequenced from a single sample in a study of blood T cell repertoires in COVID-19. Method: immunoSEQ multiplex PCR; TCRdb's copy keeps in-frame clones and lacks some. The sample includes around 19,000 clones, around 89% seen only once; the top ten take around 6%. The specimen sequenced was peripheral blood. The source is a human donor in a cohort sampled during active COVID-19.

The chain uses TRBV18 and TRBJ2-1, with 9 positions matching TRBD1. J was trimmed by 2 bases and V by 5 bases; bases with no gene match: 1. Germline V lookup: CDR1 KGHSH, CDR2 LQKENI. The CDR3 spans 14 residues. The CDR3 region is CASSRTGAYNEQFF. In DNA form, the CDR3 reads TGTGCCAGCTCAAGGACAGGGGCCTACAATGAGCAGTTCTTC.

This sequence joins TRBV5-1 and TRBJ1-1, with 10 bases aligning to TRBD1. J gave up 5 bases and V 3 bases, and 4 bases lay outside the gene matches. Germline CDR1 is SGHRS and CDR2 is YFSETQ. The CDR3 totals 14 residues. The CDR3 nucleotides are TGCGCCAGCAGCTGGGGGACAGGGGTGACTGAAGCTTTCTTT. This translates into CASSWGTGVTEAFF.

This rearrangement joins TRBV20-1 to TRBJ2-5, with 9 bases matching TRBD2. This CDR3 contains 12 residues. CDR1 and CDR2 from the germline V gene are DFQATT and SNEGSKA (reference sequence). After removal of 6 bases from V and 4 bases from J, the junction contained 3 bases not matched to a gene. As DNA, the CDR3 is TGCAGTGCAAGTAGCGGGAGAGAGACCCAGTACTTC. It specifies CSASSGRETQYF.

The chain joins TRBV28 to TRBJ1-1; D remains ambiguous. Per the germline V gene, CDR1 is MDHEN and CDR2 is SYDVKM. The CDR3 totals 18 residues. V was clipped by 4 bases and J by 0 bases, with 21 bases between them. The DNA for the CDR3 is TGTGCCAGCAGTTCACTCTTGGACTATTTGGAAATGAACACTGAAGCTTTCTTT. It translates to CASSSLLDYLEMNTEAFF.

This clone has a single count. The chain employs TRBV19 and TRBJ2-1, with 11 bases matching TRBD2. J gave up 4 bases and V 6 bases, and 5 bases lay outside the gene matches. This CDR3 is 15 amino acids long. Germline V gene data show CDR1 as LNHDA and CDR2 as SQIVND (reference sequence). CDR3 amino acids: CASSETSGTYNEQFF. The CDR3 DNA sequence: TGTGCCAGTAGCGAGACTAGCGGGACTTACAATGAGCAGTTCTTC.

This rearrangement joins TRBV5-1 to TRBJ1-1, with D tentatively TRBD1 (6 bases). The CDR3 extends over 14 amino acids. Trimming shortened V by 5 bases and J by 7 bases, and 18 bases separated the two germline ends. Germline values: CDR1 SGHRS, CDR2 YFSETQ. The CDR3 sequence: CASRFNRMDSEAFF. The CDR3 region has the DNA TGCGCCAGCAGATTTAATCGGATGGACAGTGAAGCTTTCTTT.

This sequence joins TRBV28 and TRBJ2-7, with D maybe TRBD1 (6 bases). The CDR3 runs to 15 residues. Trimming removed 4 bases at V and 3 bases at J, with 16 bases between. Per the germline V gene, CDR1 is MDHEN and CDR2 is SYDVKM. Written as DNA, the CDR3 is TGTGCCAGCAGTTCTACCCGGACAGCCAGCTACGAGCAGTACTTC. It is translated as CASSSTRTASYEQYF. Complete variable domain (other parts from reference TRBV28 and TRBJ2-7): DVKVTQSSRYLVKRTGEKVFLECVQDMDHENMFWYRQDPGLGLRLIYFSYDVKMKEKGDIPEGYSVSREKKERFSLILESASTNQTSMYLCASSSTRTASYEQYFGPGTRLTVT.

The sample holds one count of this clone. The CDR3 DNA reads TGTGCCAGCAGCTTGTGGGGACTTAGCAATCAGCCCCAGCATTTT. This encodes CASSLWGLSNQPQHF. The chain has TRBV5-5 and TRBJ1-5; D is perhaps TRBD1 (5 bases). This CDR3 is built from 15 residues. Per germline, CDR1 SGHKS and CDR2 YYEKEE (reference sequence). V lost 1 base and J lost 0, with 8 bases in between.

This chain connects TRBV3-1 (or the pseudogene TRBV3-2) to TRBJ2-7; the D is unclear. The CDR3 runs to 16 residues. Looked up from germline, CDR1 is LGHDT and CDR2 is YNNKEL (reference sequence). V gave up 5 bases and J gave up 5 bases, with 22 bases separating them. CDR3 sequence reads: CASSSIVPFVLDEQYF. The DNA for the CDR3 is TGTGCCAGCAGCTCGATTGTCCCATTTGTGTTAGACGAGCAGTACTTC.

The chain recombines TRBV5-1 with TRBJ2-5, with D unresolved. The CDR3 totals 13 residues. The germline V gene has CDR1 SGHRS and CDR2 YFSETQ. V shed 0 bases and J shed 5 bases, with 8 bases lying between them. For the CDR3, the DNA is TGCGCCAGCAGCTTGGATCAGTACGAGACCCAGTACTTC. Translation gives CASSLDQYETQYF.

This clone was found once. The chain links TRBV10-2 to TRBJ2-7; 10 bases match TRBD2. This CDR3 spans 17 amino acids. Germline lookup yields CDR1 WSHSY and CDR2 SAAADI. V was clipped by 8 bases and J by 5 bases; unmatched bases: 18. CDR3 coding DNA: TGCGCCAGCGGCCCCCTGTGGAGCGGGAGGGTACCGGACGAGCAGTACTTC. Encoded protein: CASGPLWSGRVPDEQYF.

This rearrangement joins TRBV3-1 (or the pseudogene TRBV3-2) to TRBJ1-6; maybe TRBD1 (5 bases). V dropped 4 bases and J dropped 9 bases, with 10 bases sitting between them. Germline V gene data show CDR1 as LGHDT and CDR2 as YNNKEL (reference sequence). CDR3 size: 13 residues. The CDR3 loop reads CASSPLGGSPLHF. For the CDR3, the DNA is TGTGCCAGCAGCCCGTTGGGGGGTTCACCCCTCCACTTT.

The chain is built from TRBV9 and TRBJ2-1; TRBD2 matches at 14 bases. The trim removed 3 bases at V and 6 bases at J, leaving 2 bases unmatched. This CDR3 is built from 15 residues. The germline V gene has CDR1 SGDLS and CDR2 YYNGEE. Here the CDR3 DNA reads TGTGCCAGCAGCGCGGGACTAGCGGGAGCCAATGAGCAGTTCTTC. Translated: CASSAGLAGANEQFF. Supplemented by reference TRBV9 and TRBJ2-1, the full variable domain reads DSGVTQTPKHLITATGQRVTLRCSPRSGDLSVYWYQQSLDQGLQFLIQYYNGEERAKGNILERFSAQQFPDLHSELNLSSLELGDSALYFCASSAGLAGANEQFFGPGTRLTVL.

This clone was detected once. The rearrangement uses TRBV9 and TRBJ1-2; TRBD1 aligns across 9 bases. Germline lookup yields CDR1 SGDLS and CDR2 YYNGEE. CDR3 length equals 16 residues. V was pared by 2 bases and J by 7 bases, with 12 bases of the junction left unmatched. CDR3: CASSVTDRGALRGYTF. CDR3 nucleotide sequence: TGTGCCAGCAGCGTGACGGACAGGGGCGCTTTGCGTGGCTACACCTTC. Full variable domain (outside the CDR3, taken from reference TRBV9 and TRBJ1-2): DSGVTQTPKHLITATGQRVTLRCSPRSGDLSVYWYQQSLDQGLQFLIQYYNGEERAKGNILERFSAQQFPDLHSELNLSSLELGDSALYFCASSVTDRGALRGYTFGSGTRLTVV.

CDR3 sequence: CSGLLGTASAKNIQYF. The CDR3 nucleotides are TGCAGCGGGCTTCTAGGGACAGCGTCAGCCAAAAACATTCAGTACTTC. This rearrangement joins TRBV29-1 to TRBJ2-4, with TRBD1 matching 7 bases. The CDR3 contains 16 residues. Germline CDR1 reads SQVTM; CDR2 reads ANQGSEA. Germline trimming cut 7 bases from V and 0 bases from J; bases unmatched to any gene: 12.

This clone has only one observation. This chain uses TRBV5-6 with TRBJ2-1; D is uncertain. The CDR3 runs to 12 residues. Deletions cut 0 bases from V and 6 bases from J, with 4 bases between. In germline, CDR1 is SGHDT, CDR2 YYEEEE. CDR3 residues: CASSLVRNEQFF. The DNA of the CDR3 is TGTGCCAGCAGCTTGGTCCGCAATGAGCAGTTCTTC.

V usage is TRBV25-1 and J usage is TRBJ2-5; 13 bases fit TRBD2. CDR1 and CDR2 (germline): MGHDK, SYGVNS. This CDR3 comprises 16 residues. V lost 6 bases to trimming and J lost 5 bases; unmatched junction nucleotides: 9. In nucleotides, the CDR3 is TGTGCCAGCAGGGCCACTAGCGGGAGGGCCTCGGAGACCCAGTACTTC. This sequence encodes CASRATSGRASETQYF.

The J gene is TRBJ1-5, the V gene TRBV28; TRBD1 matches 9 bases. V lost 6 bases and J lost 4; bases outside the gene matches: 7. The germline V gene has CDR1 MDHEN and CDR2 SYDVKM. The CDR3 has 15 amino acids. The chain's CDR3 is CASRWEQGANQPQHF. In DNA form, the CDR3 reads TGTGCCAGCAGATGGGAACAGGGGGCAAATCAGCCCCAGCATTTT.

The chain couples TRBV2 to TRBJ2-5, with 7 nucleotides matching TRBD2. The J segment lost 5 bases and the V segment lost 6 bases, leaving 6 bases of the junction unmatched. The CDR3 extends over 13 amino acids. The germline V gene encodes CDR1 SNHLY and CDR2 FYNNEI. The CDR3 DNA is TGTGCCAGCAGGGTAGGGGAGGGCGAGACCCAGTACTTC. Its protein is CASRVGEGETQYF.

CDR3 coding DNA: TGTGCCAGCAGTTTTGGACGGCGGGACAGTCCATACAATGAGCAGTTCTTC. Translation gives CASSFGRRDSPYNEQFF. V is TRBV7-2 and J is TRBJ2-1, with D possibly TRBD1 on 7 matching bases. The CDR3 covers 17 residues. Trimming stripped 6 bases from V and 4 bases from J, with 22 bases between. CDR1 and CDR2 (germline): SGHTA, FQGNSA.

The chain joins TRBV11-1 to TRBJ1-4; weak D call: TRBD1 (6 bases). The CDR3 sequence is 16 residues long. Trimming stripped 5 bases from V and 7 bases from J, with 20 bases between. The germline CDR1 and CDR2 sequences are SGHAT and FQDESV (reference sequence). The chain's CDR3 is CASSPNPSRGGEKLFF. The CDR3 DNA reads TGTGCCAGCAGCCCAAATCCATCCAGAGGGGGTGAAAAACTGTTTTTT.

The genes are TRBV25-1 and TRBJ2-7, with D maybe TRBD2 (6 bases). The CDR3 length is 14 residues. Germline CDR1 reads MGHDK; CDR2 reads SYGVNS. The V gene lost 1 base and the J gene lost 2 bases, with 9 bases spanning the gap. Here the CDR3 reads CASSELGLAYEQYF. CDR3 DNA: TGTGCCAGCAGTGAATTGGGACTGGCCTACGAGCAGTACTTC.

This clone has a single count. V and J are TRBV10-1 and TRBJ2-3, with 9 bases fitting TRBD2. Germline V lookup: CDR1 WNHNN, CDR2 SYGVQD (reference sequence). The CDR3 sequence is 15 residues long. The V segment lost 3 bases and the J segment 8 bases; nucleotides outside the gene matches: 9. CDR3 sequence reads: CASSEDSGGQSTQYF. The CDR3 DNA sequence: TGCGCCAGCAGTGAAGATAGCGGGGGTCAGAGTACGCAGTATTTT.

This sequence joins TRBV27 and TRBJ2-1; 7 positions match TRBD1. The CDR3 covers 12 residues. CDR1 and CDR2 (germline): MNHEY, SMNVEV (reference sequence). The V segment lost 6 bases and the J segment 14 bases; nucleotides outside the gene matches: 10. CDR3 nucleotides: TGTGCCAGCAGGACAGGGAACGGAGCCGAGTTCTTC. This encodes CASRTGNGAEFF.

The chain employs TRBV7-9 and TRBJ1-1; D is unclear. V lost 7 bases to trimming and J lost 8 bases, with 29 bases between them. The CDR3 extends over 17 amino acids. Germline V gives CDR1 SEHNR, CDR2 FQNEAQ (reference sequence). CDR3 residues: CASTPDSVSASLTEAFF. The CDR3 DNA reads TGTGCCAGCACCCCCGATAGTGTAAGCGCCTCTCTGACCGAAGCTTTCTTT. Full variable domain (rest looked up from reference TRBV7-9 and TRBJ1-1): DTGVSQNPRHKITKRGQNVTFRCDPISEHNRLYWYRQTLGQGPEFLTYFQNEAQLEKSRLLSDRFSAERPKGSFSTLEIQRTEQGDSAMYLCASTPDSVSASLTEAFFGQGTRLTVV.

This clone has only a few counts. The junction differs from germline at one of its ends, possibly a read error. The chain recombines TRBV7-9 with TRBJ1-1; D call uncertain. This CDR3 contains 11 residues. CDR1 SEHNR and CDR2 FQNEAQ come from the germline V gene (reference sequence). The CDR3 nucleotides are TGTGCCAGCAGCTTAGCGTGGGCCTCTTCCTTT. Translated, it gives CASSLAWASSF.

The chain couples TRBV18 to TRBJ1-1, with D uncertain. Trimming shortened V by 3 bases and J by 1 base, and 6 bases separated the two germline ends. The germline V gene has CDR1 KGHSH and CDR2 LQKENI. The CDR3 runs 13 residues. As DNA, the CDR3 is TGTGCCAGCTCACCGACTAGGAACACTGAAGCTTTCTTT. The encoded protein is CASSPTRNTEAFF. Full variable domain (missing parts from reference TRBV18 and TRBJ1-1): NAGVMQNPRHLVRRRGQEARLRCSPMKGHSHVYWYRQLPEEGLKFMVYLQKENIIDESGMPKERFSAEFPKEGPSILRIQQVVRGDSAAYFCASSPTRNTEAFFGQGTRLTVV.

Only one count was recorded for this clone. The V and J genes are TRBV9 and TRBJ1-1, with TRBD1 as a possible D gene (5 bases). This CDR3 is built from 16 residues. Germline CDR1 and CDR2: SGDLS and YYNGEE. V dropped 0 bases and J dropped 1 base, with 13 bases sitting between them. In DNA form, the CDR3 reads TGTGCCAGCAGCGTAGTGGCAGGGTGGGGGAACACTGAAGCTTTCTTT. Translated, it gives CASSVVAGWGNTEAFF.

This clone was seen a handful of times. This sequence joins TRBV28 and TRBJ2-3, with 10 nucleotides matching TRBD1. The J segment lost 1 base and the V segment lost 5 bases, leaving 3 bases of the junction unmatched. CDR3 length: 15 residues. Per germline, CDR1 MDHEN and CDR2 SYDVKM. CDR3 in DNA: TGTGCCAGCAGTGCAGGGACAGGGGGCACAGATACGCAGTATTTT. Residues: CASSAGTGGTDTQYF. The full variable domain, rest sourced from reference TRBV28 and TRBJ2-3, is DVKVTQSSRYLVKRTGEKVFLECVQDMDHENMFWYRQDPGLGLRLIYFSYDVKMKEKGDIPEGYSVSREKKERFSLILESASTNQTSMYLCASSAGTGGTDTQYFGPGTRLTVL.

This chain joins TRBV7-9 and TRBJ2-1, with D uncertain. The V gene's germline CDR1 is SEHNR and CDR2 FQNEAQ (reference sequence). Trimming removed 11 bases from V and 5 bases from J, with 13 bases in between. This CDR3 is 12 amino acids long. CDR3 nucleotides: TGTGCCGGCGGAGAAGAAAACAATGAGCAGTTCTTC. Amino acids: CAGGEENNEQFF.